Listed below are T cell receptor beta chains from one sample, sequenced in a study of T cell responses to AZD1222 COVID-19 vaccine. Profiled with immunoSEQ multiplex PCR; TCRdb holds only in-frame clones, not every one. The table includes tens of thousands of clones, approximately 85% detected once. The sample consisted of peripheral blood, taken 28 days after the second AZD1222 dose. These receptors originate from an adult who received the AZD1222 COVID-19 vaccine. The conserved cysteine and the conserved F or W are not part of the CDR3 here. A D gene is named only where the DNA matches it firmly.

TRBJ1-2,TRBV3-1/TRBV3-2,TRBD1,ASSLGTEGGYT
TRBJ2-1,TRBV7-2,TRBD1,ASSLIQGANEQF
TRBJ2-7,TRBV7-3,TRBD2,ASSQTSGPYEQY
TRBJ1-6,TRBV11-2,.,ASSSRGVSPLH
TRBJ2-7,TRBV27,TRBD2,ASSPRLAGGYEQY
TRBJ2-7,TRBV10-3,.,AIRGQGMEQY
TRBJ2-1,TRBV6-2/TRBV6-3,.,ASSYGVGRYNEQF
TRBJ2-7,TRBV6-5,TRBD1,ASRNQGAYEQY
TRBJ2-5,TRBV28,TRBD1,ASSLSGTGARETQY
TRBJ2-2,TRBV10-3,.,AISEGGGTGELF
TRBJ1-2,TRBV7-2,.,ASSREFGYGYT
TRBJ1-3,TRBV6-5,.,ASSYWGHSGNTIY
TRBJ1-2,TRBV4-2,.,ASSQGGPYGYT
TRBJ2-7,TRBV7-9,TRBD2,ASSGTSNTYEQY
TRBJ2-7,TRBV20-1,TRBD2,SASIAGGPLGEQY
TRBJ2-7,TRBV5-6,TRBD1,ASSFRTGTYEQY
TRBJ2-7,TRBV3-1/TRBV3-2,.,ASRRRDSYEQY
TRBJ2-7,TRBV7-2,TRBD1,ASSSDRGLGEQY
TRBJ1-2,TRBV6-5,TRBD1,ASSQQGYYGYT
TRBJ1-5,TRBV28,.,ASRAGWHQPQH
TRBJ2-3,TRBV6-5,TRBD2,ASSGRATTDTQY
TRBJ2-2,TRBV27,TRBD2,ASSLRLAGTGELF
TRBJ1-2,TRBV18,TRBD1,ASSPGTGNGYT
TRBJ2-7,TRBV25-1,TRBD2,ASRGTSGSSEQY
TRBJ2-1,TRBV18,TRBD2,ASSPLPGLAGGNEQF
.,TRBV6-5,.,ASSYRVAGSGETQY
TRBJ2-5,TRBV19,TRBD1,ASNKDRGQETQY
TRBJ1-1,TRBV18,.,ASSPPGWVDEAF
TRBJ2-2,TRBV3-1/TRBV3-2,TRBD2,ASSQVSSGNTGELF
TRBJ2-3,TRBV9,TRBD2,ASSVTPLAGVSDTQY
TRBJ1-3,TRBV30,.,AWRAIGGNTIY
TRBJ1-2,TRBV6-1,TRBD1,ASSVGQGREWRGYT
TRBJ2-1,TRBV10-3,.,AISDRYNEQF
TRBJ2-7,TRBV2,.,ASSEQGDEQY
TRBJ2-7,TRBV4-3,TRBD1,ASGDRDKDEQY
TRBJ2-1,TRBV29-1,.,SVEVESPREF
TRBJ2-1,TRBV7-2,TRBD2,ASSFFGLAQTYNEQF
TRBJ1-5,TRBV7-9,TRBD1,ASSPGQGRPNQPQH
TRBJ2-1,TRBV9,TRBD2,ASSVGGTTYNEQF
TRBJ2-2,TRBV6-5,TRBD1,ASSYDRGRTGELF
TRBJ2-3,TRBV7-3,TRBD2,ASSLAGSTDTQY
TRBJ2-5,TRBV28,.,ASSPFLETQY
TRBJ2-1,TRBV4-2,TRBD1,ASSQDTTGEQF
TRBJ2-7,TRBV3-1/TRBV3-2,TRBD2,ASSRTSGGYEQY
TRBJ2-1,TRBV10-3,TRBD2,AISESLAGGIIEQF
TRBJ2-3,TRBV24-1,.,ATSDRLATGTDTQY
TRBJ1-1,TRBV11-3,TRBD1,ASSFEGGRQGRNTEAF
TRBJ2-3,TRBV6-5,.,ASTGWGESDTQY
TRBJ2-5,TRBV7-8,.,ASSLGRETQY
TRBJ2-7,TRBV19,TRBD2,ASSFGLAGVVSIYEQY
TRBJ2-5,TRBV28,TRBD2,ASSLPAGGQETQY
TRBJ2-1,TRBV7-2,.,ASSSWDSYNEQF
TRBJ2-7,TRBV28,TRBD1,ASSDSQTSGTGAYEQY